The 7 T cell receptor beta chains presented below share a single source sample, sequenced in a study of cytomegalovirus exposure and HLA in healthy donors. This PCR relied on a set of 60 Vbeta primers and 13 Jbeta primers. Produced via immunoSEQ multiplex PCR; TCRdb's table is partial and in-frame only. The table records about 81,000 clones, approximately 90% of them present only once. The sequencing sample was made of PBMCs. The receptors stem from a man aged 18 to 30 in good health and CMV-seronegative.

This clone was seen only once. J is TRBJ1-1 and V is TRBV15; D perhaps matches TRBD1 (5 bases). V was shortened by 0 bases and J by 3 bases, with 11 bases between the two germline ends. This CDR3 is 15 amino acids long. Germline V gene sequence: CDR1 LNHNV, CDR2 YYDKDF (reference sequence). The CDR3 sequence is CATSRDQGLDTEAFF. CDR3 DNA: TGTGCCACCAGCAGAGATCAGGGATTGGACACTGAAGCTTTCTTT.

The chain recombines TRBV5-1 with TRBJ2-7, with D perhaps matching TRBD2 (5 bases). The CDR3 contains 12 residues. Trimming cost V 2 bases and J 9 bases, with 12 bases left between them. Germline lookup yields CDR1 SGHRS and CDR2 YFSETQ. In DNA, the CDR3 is TGCGCCAGCAGCTTCGGGGATCAAGGGCAGTACTTC. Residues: CASSFGDQGQYF. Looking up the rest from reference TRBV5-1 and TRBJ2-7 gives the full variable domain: KAGVTQTPRYLIKTRGQQVTLSCSPISGHRSVSWYQQTPGQGLQFLFEYFSETQRNKGNFPGRFSGRQFSNSRSEMNVSTLELGDSALYLCASSFGDQGQYFGPGTRLTVT.

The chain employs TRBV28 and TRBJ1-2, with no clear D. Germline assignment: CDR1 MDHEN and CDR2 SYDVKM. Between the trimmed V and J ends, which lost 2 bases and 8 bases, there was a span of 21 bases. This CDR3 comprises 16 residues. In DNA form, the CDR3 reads TGTGCCAGCAGTTTAAGCGAAGTCTCTACCGGTAGAGGCTACACCTTC. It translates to CASSLSEVSTGRGYTF.

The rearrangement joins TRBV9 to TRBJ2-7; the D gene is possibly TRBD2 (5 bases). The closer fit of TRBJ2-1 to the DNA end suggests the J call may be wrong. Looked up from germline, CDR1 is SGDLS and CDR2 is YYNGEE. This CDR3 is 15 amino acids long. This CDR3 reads CASSVDSGVYNEQFF. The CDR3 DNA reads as TGTGCCAGCAGCGTAGACAGCGGTGTTTACAATGAGCAGTTCTTC.

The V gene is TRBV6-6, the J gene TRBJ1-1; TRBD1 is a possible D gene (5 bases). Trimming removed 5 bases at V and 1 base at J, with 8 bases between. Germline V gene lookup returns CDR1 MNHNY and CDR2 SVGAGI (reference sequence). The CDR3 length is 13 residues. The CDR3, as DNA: TGTGCCAGCAGTAACACAGGGAACACTGAAGCTTTCTTT. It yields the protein CASSNTGNTEAFF.

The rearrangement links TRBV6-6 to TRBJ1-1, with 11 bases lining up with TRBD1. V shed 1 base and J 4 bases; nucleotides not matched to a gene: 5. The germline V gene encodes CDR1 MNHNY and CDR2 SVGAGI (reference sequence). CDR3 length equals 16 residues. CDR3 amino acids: CASSYFRGQGVTEAFF. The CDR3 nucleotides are TGTGCCAGCAGTTACTTCCGGGGACAGGGGGTCACTGAAGCTTTCTTT.

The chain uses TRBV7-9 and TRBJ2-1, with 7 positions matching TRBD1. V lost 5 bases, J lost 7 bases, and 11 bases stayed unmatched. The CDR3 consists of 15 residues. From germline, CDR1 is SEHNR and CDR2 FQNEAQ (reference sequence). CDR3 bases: TGTGCCAGCAGCACCTATGACAGGGTTCGAAATGAGCAGTTCTTC. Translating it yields CASSTYDRVRNEQFF.